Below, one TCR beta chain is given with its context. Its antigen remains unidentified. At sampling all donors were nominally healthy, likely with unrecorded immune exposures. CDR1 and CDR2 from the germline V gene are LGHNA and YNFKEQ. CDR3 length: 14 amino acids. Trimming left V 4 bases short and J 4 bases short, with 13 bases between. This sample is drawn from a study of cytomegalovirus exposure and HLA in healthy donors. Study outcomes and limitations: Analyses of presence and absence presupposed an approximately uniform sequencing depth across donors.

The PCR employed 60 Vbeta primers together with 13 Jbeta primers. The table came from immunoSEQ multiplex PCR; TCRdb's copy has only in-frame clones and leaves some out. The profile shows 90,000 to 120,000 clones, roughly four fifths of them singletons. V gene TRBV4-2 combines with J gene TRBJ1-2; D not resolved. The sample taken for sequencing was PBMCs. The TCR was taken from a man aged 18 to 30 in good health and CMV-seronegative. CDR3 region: CASSPGSGVYGYTF. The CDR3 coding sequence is TGTGCCAGCAGCCCCGGAAGCGGAGTCTATGGCTACACCTTC.